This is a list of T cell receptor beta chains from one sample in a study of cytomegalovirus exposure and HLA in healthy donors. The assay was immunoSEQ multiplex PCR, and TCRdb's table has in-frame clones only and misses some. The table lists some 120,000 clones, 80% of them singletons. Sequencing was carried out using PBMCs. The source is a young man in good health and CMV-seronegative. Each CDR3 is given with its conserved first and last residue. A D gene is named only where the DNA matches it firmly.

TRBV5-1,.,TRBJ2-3,CASREAGTDTQYF,TGCGCCAGCCGTGAGGCTGGCACAGATACGCAGTATTTT
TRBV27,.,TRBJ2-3,CASSLSAPTDTQYF,TGTGCCAGCAGTTTATCGGCCCCCACAGATACGCAGTATTTT
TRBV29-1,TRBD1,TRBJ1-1,CSVGQGAGATEAFF,TGCAGCGTTGGACAGGGGGCTGGGGCCACTGAAGCTTTCTTT
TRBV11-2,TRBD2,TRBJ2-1,CASSSGLAGYNEQFF,TGTGCCAGCAGCTCTGGACTAGCGGGGTACAATGAGCAGTTCTTC
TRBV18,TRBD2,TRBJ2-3,CASSPRTSADTQYF,TGTGCCAGCTCACCACGGACTAGCGCAGATACGCAGTATTTT
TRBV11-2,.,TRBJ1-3,CASTGAGNTIYF,TGTGCCAGCACAGGGGCTGGAAACACCATATATTTT
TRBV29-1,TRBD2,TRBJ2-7,CSVEEWAGGTYEQYF,TGCAGCGTTGAAGAGTGGGCGGGGGGGACCTACGAGCAGTACTTC
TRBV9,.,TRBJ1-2,CASSIGYGYTF,TGTGCCAGCAGCATCGGCTATGGCTACACCTTC
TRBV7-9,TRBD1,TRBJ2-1,CASSILQGTPYNEQFF,TGTGCCAGCAGCATCCTACAGGGGACCCCCTACAATGAGCAGTTCTTC
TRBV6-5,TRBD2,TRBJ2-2,CASSPAGANTGELFF,TGTGCCAGCAGCCCGGCGGGGGCGAACACCGGGGAGCTGTTTTTT